Following are 9 T cell receptor beta chains from one sample sequenced in a study of blood T cell repertoires in COVID-19. The protocol was immunoSEQ multiplex PCR, while the TCRdb copy is restricted to in-frame clones and leaves out a portion. Among under 250,000 clones, just under 85% were seen once, and the ten largest hold roughly 10%. Sequenced: peripheral blood. The receptors were gathered from an elderly man with acute or convalescent COVID-19.

The rearrangement uses TRBV11-2 and TRBJ2-1; TRBD1 agrees at 8 bases. Unmatched junction bases numbered 9, after V lost 5 bases and J lost 3 bases. The germline gives CDR1 SGHAT, CDR2 FQNNGV. The CDR3 is 16 amino acids. CDR3 bases: TGTGCCAGCAGCCAGGCAGGGACAGGCCACTACAATGAGCAGTTCTTC. Protein product: CASSQAGTGHYNEQFF.

The V and J genes are TRBV6-6 and TRBJ1-2; the match to TRBD1 covers 8 bases. CDR3 length: 16 residues. J lost 2 bases, V lost 6 bases, and 11 bases had no gene match. Germline loops: CDR1 MNHNY, CDR2 SVGAGI (reference sequence). DNA of the CDR3: TGTGCCAGCAGGACGACAGGGGCCGAGCTAAACTATGGCTACACCTTC. It is translated as CASRTTGAELNYGYTF.

The gene calls are TRBV5-8 and TRBJ1-1; D uncertain. With 4 bases removed from V and 0 bases from J, the gap between germline ends came to 19 bases. CDR1 and CDR2 (germline): SGHTS, YDEGEE. CDR3 length equals 17 residues. The CDR3 DNA follows: TGTGCCAGCAGCACCACGGGATTCAGGATCATGAACACTGAAGCTTTCTTT. Protein product: CASSTTGFRIMNTEAFF. Supplemented by reference TRBV5-8 and TRBJ1-1, the full variable domain reads EAGVTQSPTHLIKTRGQQATLRCSPISGHTSVYWYQQALGLGLQFLLWYDEGEERNRGNFPPRFSGRQFPNYSSELNVNALELEDSALYLCASSTTGFRIMNTEAFFGQGTRLTVV.

V is TRBV11-2 and J is TRBJ2-5, with TRBD2 as a possible D gene (5 bases). V lost 5 bases and J lost 2, with 15 bases in between. The germline CDR1 and CDR2 sequences are SGHAT and FQNNGV. This CDR3 spans 15 amino acids. Written as DNA, the CDR3 is TGTGCCAGCAGCCCGCTGTGGGAGAAGCAAGAGACCCAGTACTTC. Its protein is CASSPLWEKQETQYF.

The V call is TRBV28, the J call TRBJ1-2; 8 positions match TRBD1. The CDR3 runs to 11 residues. Germline V gives CDR1 MDHEN, CDR2 SYDVKM. The V and J ends lost 5 bases and 8 bases, in that order; junction bases with no gene match: 1. CDR3 amino acids: CASSGQGGYTF. The CDR3 region has the DNA TGTGCCAGCAGTGGACAGGGAGGCTACACCTTC.

The chain couples TRBV7-9 to TRBJ1-6, with a possible D match to TRBD1 (6 bases). The CDR3 is 16 residues long. Deletions cut 6 bases from V and 7 bases from J, with 19 bases between. Germline V gene lookup returns CDR1 SEHNR and CDR2 FQNEAQ (reference sequence). CDR3 in amino acids: CASSPTAPRGNSPLHF. CDR3 coding DNA: TGTGCCAGCAGTCCGACAGCTCCAAGGGGGAATTCACCCCTCCACTTT.

This chain joins TRBV10-3 and TRBJ1-6; the match to TRBD1 covers 7 bases. The germline gives CDR1 ENHRY, CDR2 SYGVKD. V shed 7 bases, J shed 7 bases, and the junction held 10 bases outside the gene matches. CDR3 length: 15 amino acids. The CDR3 loop reads CAIKEDRYLNSPLHF. CDR3 nucleotides: TGTGCCATCAAGGAGGACAGGTATTTGAATTCACCCCTCCACTTT.

The genes are TRBV5-5 and TRBJ1-4; D unclear. CDR3 size: 13 residues. V lost 4 bases and J 16 bases, leaving 20 bases between the germline ends. Germline CDR1 and CDR2: SGHKS and YYEKEE (reference sequence). For the CDR3, the DNA is TGTGCCAGCAGCCTCCCTGGACTCCTCTCTTGGTTTTTT. It yields the protein CASSLPGLLSWFF.

This CDR3 reads CASSRIPIPWGGSPYEQYF. In DNA, the CDR3 is TGCGCCAGCAGCCGCATCCCAATACCGTGGGGGGGAAGCCCCTACGAGCAGTACTTC. The gene calls are TRBV23-1 and TRBJ2-7; TRBD2 aligns across 7 bases. TRBV23-1 belongs to the ORF category, with a function that is uncertain. The CDR3 extends over 19 amino acids. Trimming took 6 bases from V and 2 from J; bases not matched to a gene: 22.